A single sample gave rise to the 25 T cell receptor beta chains below, sequenced in a study of blood T cell repertoires in COVID-19. The table came from immunoSEQ multiplex PCR; TCRdb's copy has only in-frame clones and leaves some out. The sample carries 70,000 to 85,000 clones, roughly 87% recorded once. Sequencing was performed on peripheral blood. All receptors derive from a woman aged 50 to 60 with active or convalescent COVID-19.

The J gene is TRBJ2-7, the V gene TRBV7-2; weak D call: TRBD1 (5 bases). Trimming cost V 1 base and J 0 bases, with 7 bases left between them. The CDR3 length is 14 residues. Germline lookup yields CDR1 SGHTA and CDR2 FQGNSA. CDR3 bases: TGTGCCAGCAGCTTAGTACAGGCCTCCTACGAGCAGTACTTC. This encodes CASSLVQASYEQYF.

This chain connects TRBV12-3 or TRBV12-4 to TRBJ1-2; the D gene is possibly TRBD1 (5 bases). Trimming pared 6 bases from V and 7 bases from J, leaving 12 bases between. This CDR3 region has 12 residues. The CDR3 loop is CASRYQGGGYTF. The CDR3 nucleotides are TGTGCCAGCAGATACCAGGGTGGTGGCTACACCTTC.

The chain has TRBV11-1 and TRBJ2-7; TRBD1 aligns across 8 bases. The ends lost 5 bases at V and 4 bases at J; junction bases unmatched: 4. Germline V CDR1 and CDR2: SGHAT, FQDESV (reference sequence). The CDR3 length is 13 residues. CDR3 residues: CASSHRQGYEQYF. CDR3 nucleotide sequence: TGTGCCAGCAGCCACCGACAGGGGTACGAGCAGTACTTC. The whole variable domain, remainder taken from reference TRBV11-1 and TRBJ2-7, is EAEVAQSPRYKITEKSQAVAFWCDPISGHATLYWYRQILGQGPELLVQFQDESVVDDSQLPKDRFSAERLKGVDSTLKIQPAELGDSAMYLCASSHRQGYEQYFGPGTRLTVT.

The J gene is TRBJ1-5, the V gene TRBV5-8, with 8 bases that match TRBD1. CDR1 and CDR2 (germline): SGHTS, YDEGEE. This CDR3 comprises 15 residues. V trimming: 4 bases; J trimming: 5 bases; junction bases outside the gene matches: 8. The CDR3: CASSNLGTGHQPQHF. CDR3 in DNA: TGTGCCAGCAGCAATCTTGGGACAGGACATCAGCCCCAGCATTTT. Together with reference TRBV5-8 and TRBJ1-5, the CDR3 gives the full variable domain: EAGVTQSPTHLIKTRGQQATLRCSPISGHTSVYWYQQALGLGLQFLLWYDEGEERNRGNFPPRFSGRQFPNYSSELNVNALELEDSALYLCASSNLGTGHQPQHFGDGTRLSIL.

The chain carries TRBV5-4 and TRBJ2-2, with a tentative D call TRBD1 (5 bases). The V end was cut by 7 bases, the J end by 5 bases, with 18 bases between. This CDR3 is built from 15 residues. Germline V gene lookup returns CDR1 SGHNT and CDR2 YYREEE (reference sequence). In nucleotides, the CDR3 is TGTGCCAGCTCAACTCCAGGACACCAAACCGGGGAGCTGTTTTTT. It encodes CASSTPGHQTGELFF.

The chain uses TRBV18 and TRBJ1-1; TRBD1 is a possible D gene (6 bases). Trimming took off 5 bases at V and 0 bases at J, with 10 bases between the two ends. Germline values: CDR1 KGHSH, CDR2 LQKENI. The CDR3 has 14 residues. CDR3 in amino acids: CASSTRGVNTEAFF. DNA of the CDR3: TGTGCCAGCTCAACCAGGGGAGTGAACACTGAAGCTTTCTTT.

V usage is TRBV14 and J usage is TRBJ1-4; a possible D gene is TRBD1 (6 bases). Germline CDR1 is SGHDN and CDR2 is FVKESK. CDR3 size: 15 residues. The V end was cut by 0 bases, the J end by 8 bases, with 13 bases between. The CDR3 DNA is TGTGCCAGCAGCCAAGATCTGGGGGCGGACGAAAAACTGTTTTTT. It is translated as CASSQDLGADEKLFF.

The chain carries TRBV11-3 and TRBJ2-2, with a tentative D call TRBD1 (5 bases). The CDR3 sequence is 14 residues long. Germline assignment: CDR1 SGHNT and CDR2 YENEEA. V dropped 5 bases and J dropped 7 bases, with 14 bases sitting between them. This chain's CDR3 is CASSLRQGGGELFF. CDR3 coding DNA: TGTGCCAGCAGCCTACGGCAGGGCGGCGGGGAGCTGTTTTTT.

Only one count was recorded for this clone. The chain couples TRBV3-1 (or the pseudogene TRBV3-2) to TRBJ1-2; no firm D call. The V end lost 0 bases, the J end lost 8 bases, and 7 bases lay between the germline ends. The CDR3 runs to 12 residues. Germline CDR1 LGHDT, CDR2 YNNKEL (reference sequence). This CDR3 is CASSQDTRGYTF. CDR3 DNA sequence: TGTGCCAGCAGCCAAGATACGCGGGGCTACACCTTC.

CDR3 region: CASSSGLGQSNNEQFF. CDR3 bases: TGCGCCAGCAGCTCGGGCTTGGGACAGTCAAACAATGAGCAGTTCTTC. The chain combines TRBV5-1 with TRBJ2-1, with TRBD1 matching over 7 bases. Trimming took 3 bases from V and 5 from J; bases not matched to a gene: 11. CDR3 length equals 16 residues. In germline, CDR1 is SGHRS, CDR2 YFSETQ.

The chain carries TRBV19 and TRBJ2-5, with 14 nucleotides matching TRBD2. There are 15 residues in the CDR3. Germline loops: CDR1 LNHDA, CDR2 SQIVND (reference sequence). With 10 bases clipped from V and 1 base from J, the junction kept 5 bases outside the gene matches. CDR3 in DNA: TGTGCCACCCGACTAGCGGGGGGGTTCCAAGAGACCCAGTACTTC. Its protein product is CATRLAGGFQETQYF. The full variable domain, completed using reference TRBV19 and TRBJ2-5, is DGGITQSPKYLFRKEGQNVTLSCEQNLNHDAMYWYRQDPGQGLRLIYYSQIVNDFQKGDIAEGYSVSREKKESFPLTVTSAQKNPTAFYLCATRLAGGFQETQYFGPGTRLLVL.

The genes are TRBV5-1 and TRBJ2-3, with 8 bases that match TRBD1. The V gene's germline CDR1 is SGHRS and CDR2 YFSETQ. Losses at the gene ends were 3 bases for V and 1 base for J; bases not matched to a gene: 13. The CDR3 loop spans 18 amino acids. As DNA, the CDR3 is TGCGCCAGCAGCTCGGGTTCAGGGGGCGCGCGGGGCACAGATACGCAGTATTTT. It codes for CASSSGSGGARGTDTQYF. The full variable domain, completed using reference TRBV5-1 and TRBJ2-3, is KAGVTQTPRYLIKTRGQQVTLSCSPISGHRSVSWYQQTPGQGLQFLFEYFSETQRNKGNFPGRFSGRQFSNSRSEMNVSTLELGDSALYLCASSSGSGGARGTDTQYFGPGTRLTVL.

The V call is TRBV5-1, the J call TRBJ2-3, with 7 bases matching TRBD2. The CDR3 spans 15 residues. Germline CDR1 and CDR2: SGHRS and YFSETQ. V dropped 0 bases and J dropped 2; count of bases not matched to a gene: 3. This chain's CDR3 is CASSLAGGTTDTQYF. The CDR3 coding sequence is TGCGCCAGCAGCTTGGCCGGGGGGACCACAGATACGCAGTATTTT.

The chain employs TRBV6-2 or TRBV6-3 and TRBJ1-4, with a possible D match to TRBD1 (5 bases). CDR1 MNHEY and CDR2 SVGEGT come from the germline V gene. CDR3 size: 15 residues. Trimming pared 0 bases from V and 8 bases from J, leaving 13 bases between. CDR3 residues: CASSYSAGLGEKLFF. The CDR3 DNA reads as TGTGCCAGCAGTTACTCGGCAGGGCTGGGGGAAAAACTGTTTTTT.

The J gene is TRBJ2-7, the V gene TRBV19; 9 positions match TRBD2. The V gene end was trimmed by 7 bases and the J gene end by 7 bases; junction bases not matched to a gene: 14. Looked up from germline, CDR1 is LNHDA and CDR2 is SQIVND (reference sequence). This CDR3 contains 15 residues. The CDR3 region is CASTSSGGGVEEQYF. CDR3 coding DNA: TGTGCCAGTACCTCTTCGGGCGGGGGGGTAGAGGAGCAGTACTTC.

The chain joins TRBV6-5 to TRBJ1-1; D remains unclear. The V gene's germline CDR1 is MNHEY and CDR2 SVGAGI. Deletions cut 6 bases from V and 0 bases from J, with 11 bases between. The CDR3 runs to 14 residues. The CDR3 protein is CASRGELVNTEAFF. CDR3 bases: TGTGCCAGCAGAGGAGAGCTGGTGAACACTGAAGCTTTCTTT.

CDR3 protein: CASSQDYQGPAKNIQYF. CDR3 nucleotides: TGCGCCAGCAGCCAAGATTATCAGGGTCCAGCCAAAAACATTCAGTACTTC. The genes are TRBV4-1 and TRBJ2-4; perhaps TRBD1 as D (5 bases). Deletions cut 0 bases from V and 0 bases from J, with 12 bases between. The V gene's germline CDR1 is MGHRA and CDR2 YSYEKL. This CDR3 spans 17 amino acids.

This clone has only one observation. V and J are TRBV9 and TRBJ1-6; tentatively, D is TRBD1 (5 bases). V was shortened by 2 bases and J by 3 bases, with 12 bases between the two germline ends. The CDR3 covers 16 residues. Germline lookup yields CDR1 SGDLS and CDR2 YYNGEE. The CDR3 region has the DNA TGTGCCAGCAGCGTCAGGTCCGGACACTATAATTCACCCCTCCACTTT. Translating gives CASSVRSGHYNSPLHF.

The genes are TRBV6-2 or TRBV6-3 and TRBJ2-7; D is undetermined. CDR3 length: 13 amino acids. Germline V gives CDR1 MNHEY, CDR2 SVGEGT. V was shortened by 2 bases and J by 5 bases, with 10 bases between the two germline ends. The chain's CDR3 is CASSYGGANEQYF. In DNA, the CDR3 is TGTGCCAGCAGTTACGGCGGCGCGAACGAGCAGTACTTC.

The chain is built from TRBV5-1 and TRBJ2-1, with 7 bases that match TRBD2. Germline-derived CDR1 and CDR2 are SGHRS and YFSETQ. The CDR3 loop spans 16 amino acids. The V gene end was trimmed by 4 bases and the J gene end by 6 bases; junction bases not matched to a gene: 13. CDR3 loop: CASSAPSGRGGNEQFF. CDR3 nucleotide sequence: TGCGCCAGCAGCGCTCCGTCGGGACGCGGGGGCAATGAGCAGTTCTTC.

The chain employs TRBV4-2 and TRBJ2-1; 7 positions match TRBD2. The germline CDR1 and CDR2 sequences are LGHNA and YNFKEQ. V lost 0 bases, J lost 3 bases, and 5 bases stayed unmatched. The CDR3 runs to 16 residues. CDR3 region: CASSQEGGSRYNEQFF. In DNA, the CDR3 is TGTGCCAGCAGCCAAGAGGGGGGGTCCCGCTACAATGAGCAGTTCTTC.

This clone was detected only once. The chain combines TRBV4-2 with TRBJ2-7; 12 nucleotides agree with TRBD1. The length of the CDR3 is 16 residues. Germline values: CDR1 LGHNA, CDR2 YNFKEQ. Unmatched junction bases numbered 7, after V lost 2 bases and J lost 5 bases. The CDR3 DNA reads as TGTGCCAGCAGCCAAAACTCCGGGACAGGGGGCAACGAGCAGTACTTC. As protein: CASSQNSGTGGNEQYF.

The chain carries TRBV10-2 and TRBJ2-7; 9 bases line up with TRBD2. This CDR3 is 14 amino acids long. Germline V gene lookup returns CDR1 WSHSY and CDR2 SAAADI. The trim removed 8 bases at V and 2 bases at J, leaving 7 bases unmatched. CDR3 sequence: CASLRAGGPYEQYF. CDR3 nucleotide sequence: TGCGCCAGCTTGAGAGCGGGGGGACCCTACGAGCAGTACTTC.

This chain connects TRBV28 to TRBJ2-2; 9 nucleotides match TRBD1. The CDR3 runs 13 residues. With V trimmed by 5 bases and J by 7 bases, 2 bases remained unmatched. Germline V gene data show CDR1 as MDHEN and CDR2 as SYDVKM. The DNA of the CDR3 is TGTGCCAGCAGTACAGGGGGCAACGGGGAGCTGTTTTTT. Residues: CASSTGGNGELFF.

The V call is TRBV7-8, the J call TRBJ2-5; 7 bases line up with TRBD1. The CDR3 sequence is 14 residues long. Trimming removed 6 bases from V and 2 bases from J; junction bases left unmatched: 6. CDR1 and CDR2 from the germline V gene are SGHVS and FQNEAQ. The CDR3: CASSRDRVQETQYF. The CDR3 DNA follows: TGTGCCAGCAGTCGCGACAGGGTGCAAGAGACCCAGTACTTC.